This is a list of T cell receptor beta chains from one sample in a study of T cells in localized non-small cell lung cancer. Profiling relied on immunoSEQ multiplex PCR, and the TCRdb table lists in-frame clones only, not all of them. Altogether about 33,000 clones are present, 85% to 90% being singletons, with the ten largest covering around 4.1%. This sample comprised peripheral blood, obtained before any cancer treatment. The receptors were sampled from a man between 40 and 69 years old with stage I lung adenocarcinoma. Both conserved end residues are part of each CDR3. A D gene is named only where the DNA matches it firmly.

cdr3_aa: CASSLEGPNTGELFF
cdr3_nt: TGCGCCAGCAGCTTGGAGGGCCCTAACACCGGGGAGCTGTTTTTT
j_call: TRBJ2-2
d_call: -
v_call: TRBV5-1

cdr3_aa: CASNRGTNYGYTF
cdr3_nt: TGTGCCTCCAACAGGGGGACTAACTATGGCTACACCTTC
j_call: TRBJ1-2
d_call: TRBD1
v_call: TRBV30

cdr3_aa: CSVVTPTTVAFF
cdr3_nt: TGCAGCGTAGTGACACCCACCACGGTAGCTTTCTTT
j_call: TRBJ1-1
d_call: -
v_call: TRBV29-1

cdr3_aa: CASSISYTEAFF
cdr3_nt: TGTGCCAGTAGTATAAGCTACACTGAAGCTTTCTTT
j_call: TRBJ1-1
d_call: -
v_call: TRBV19

cdr3_aa: CASSESTFGSYGYTF
cdr3_nt: TGCGCCAGCAGTGAGTCGACCTTTGGCAGCTATGGCTACACCTTC
j_call: TRBJ1-2
d_call: -
v_call: TRBV10-2

cdr3_aa: CASSRNFDRGRSNGYTF
cdr3_nt: TGTGCCAGCAGCCGGAATTTTGACAGGGGGCGTAGTAATGGCTACACCTTC
j_call: TRBJ1-2
d_call: TRBD1
v_call: TRBV7-9

cdr3_aa: CSVGHNEQFF
cdr3_nt: TGCAGCGTTGGACACAATGAGCAGTTCTTC
j_call: TRBJ2-1
d_call: -
v_call: TRBV29-1

cdr3_aa: CASSFAGGPANF
cdr3_nt: TGTGCCAGCAGCTTTGCAGGGGGGCCCGCAAACTTC
j_call: TRBJ2-5
d_call: -
v_call: TRBV7-2

cdr3_aa: CASSPNPTPLEQFF
cdr3_nt: TGTGCCAGCTCCCCTAACCCGACTCCCTTGGAGCAGTTCTTC
j_call: TRBJ2-1
d_call: -
v_call: TRBV18

cdr3_aa: CASSQDRGVNGGFGGYTF
cdr3_nt: TGCGCCAGCAGCCAAGATAGGGGGGTTAATGGGGGTTTTGGTGGCTACACCTTC
j_call: TRBJ1-2
d_call: -
v_call: TRBV4-1